This T cell receptor (beta chain) was documented in a study of T cell responses to AZD1222 COVID-19 vaccine. Points on this clone: Its matching antigen is unknown.

The repertoire was sequenced with immunoSEQ multiplex PCR; TCRdb's copy has only in-frame clones and lacks some. The sample has about 200,000 clones, approximately 94% seen once; the top ten hold approximately 1%. The study's findings and limits: There were vaccine-associated CD4 TCRs across spike, dominant at 160-218 and 743-854. Baseline seropositivity characterized only six or seven AZD1222 recipients. Unmutated regions of variants are reportedly targeted by nearly half of spike-specific TCRs. Donor demographics were predominantly white British with a female majority; clonal diversity may be underestimated.

Deletions cut 2 bases from V and 4 bases from J, with 15 bases between. Germline loops: CDR1 SGHTA, CDR2 FQGNSA. This CDR3 contains 16 residues. The chain uses TRBV7-2 and TRBJ2-1; D remains ambiguous. This specimen was peripheral blood, taken on day 0 of MenACWY control vaccination. This TCR came from an adult in good health. The CDR3 DNA sequence: TGTGCCAGCAGCTTACTCGGGCGGCAACCTTACAATGAGCAGTTCTTC. It specifies CASSLLGRQPYNEQFF.